This T cell receptor (beta chain) was captured in a study of T cell responses to AZD1222 COVID-19 vaccine. This clone was picked up a small number of times. What it binds is not known. Study-wide results and limits: Nearly half of the spike-specific TCRs reportedly recognize variant regions that carry no mutations. It was only after the peak T cell response that any repertoires were sampled.

Pooled samples include second doses given at about 4 or 12 weeks. The protocol was immunoSEQ multiplex PCR, while the TCRdb copy is restricted to in-frame clones and leaves out a portion. The sample gives around 100,000 clones, roughly 85% of which show up once; 4.5% is in the top ten. The CDR3 consists of 15 residues. Trimming took 5 bases from V and 9 from J; bases not matched to a gene: 12. In germline, CDR1 is MNHEY, CDR2 SVGEGT. Here the sequenced sample was peripheral blood, taken 28 days after the second AZD1222 dose. The receptor was derived from an adult who received the AZD1222 COVID-19 vaccine. V is TRBV6-2 or TRBV6-3 and J is TRBJ2-1; the match to TRBD2 covers 8 bases. Here the CDR3 DNA reads TGTGCCAGCAGTCCGACTAGCGCTGAGTATAGTGAGCAGTTCTTC. Translation: CASSPTSAEYSEQFF.